The clone carrying this TCR delta chain was detected only a few times. This may come from a read error, since a much larger clone is one base off. The sample contains more than one DNA sequence encoding this CDR3. These data are taken from a study of gamma-delta T cells after stem cell transplantation. The length of the CDR3 is 17 residues. Germline-derived CDR1 and CDR2 are GEAIGNYY and EKD. TCRdb re-processed the RT-PCR reads using CATT. The profile shows around 1,700 delta-chain clones, approximately 4% of them singletons. The sequence was collected from a human donor. It is not recorded whose cells these are; they may come from a transplant donor. The genes are TRDV2 and TRDJ3; D is perhaps TRDD3 (6 bases). Source material: gamma-delta T cells. CDR3 sequence: CACESVLGSWDTRQMFF. CDR3 bases: TGTGCCTGTGAGTCCGTACTGGGCTCCTGGGACACTCGACAGATGTTTTTC.